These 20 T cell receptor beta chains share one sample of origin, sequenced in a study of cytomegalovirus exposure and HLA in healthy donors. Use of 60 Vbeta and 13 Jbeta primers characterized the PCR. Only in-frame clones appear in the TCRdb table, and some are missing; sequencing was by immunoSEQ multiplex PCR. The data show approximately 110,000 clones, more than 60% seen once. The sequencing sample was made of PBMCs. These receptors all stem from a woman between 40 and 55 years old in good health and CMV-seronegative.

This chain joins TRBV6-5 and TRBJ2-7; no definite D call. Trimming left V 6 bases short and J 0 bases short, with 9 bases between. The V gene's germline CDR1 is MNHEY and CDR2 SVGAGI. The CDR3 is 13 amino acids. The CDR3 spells CASREPSSYEQYF. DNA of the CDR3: TGTGCCAGCAGGGAGCCCTCCTCCTACGAGCAGTACTTC.

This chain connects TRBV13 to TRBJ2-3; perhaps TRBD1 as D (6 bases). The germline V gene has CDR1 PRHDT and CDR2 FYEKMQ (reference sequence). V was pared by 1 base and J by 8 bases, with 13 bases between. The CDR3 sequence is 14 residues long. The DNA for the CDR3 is TGTGCCAGCAGCTTAGCCCAGGTCAGGGGTACGCAGTATTTT. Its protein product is CASSLAQVRGTQYF. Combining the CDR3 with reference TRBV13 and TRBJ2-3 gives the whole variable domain AAGVIQSPRHLIKEKRETATLKCYPIPRHDTVYWYQQGPGQDPQFLISFYEKMQSDKGSIPDRFSAQQFSDYHSELNMSSLELGDSALYFCASSLAQVRGTQYFGPGTRLTVL.

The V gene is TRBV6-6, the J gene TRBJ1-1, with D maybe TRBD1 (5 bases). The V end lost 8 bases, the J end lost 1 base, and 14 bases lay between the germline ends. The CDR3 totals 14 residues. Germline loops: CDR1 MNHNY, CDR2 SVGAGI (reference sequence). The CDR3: CASAWGQKNTEAFF. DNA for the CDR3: TGTGCCAGCGCTTGGGGCCAGAAGAACACTGAAGCTTTCTTT.

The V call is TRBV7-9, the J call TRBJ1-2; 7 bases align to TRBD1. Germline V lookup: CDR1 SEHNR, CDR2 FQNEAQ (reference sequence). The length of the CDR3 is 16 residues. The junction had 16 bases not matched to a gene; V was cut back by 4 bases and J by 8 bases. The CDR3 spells CASSSFGATGSGGYTF. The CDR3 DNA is TGTGCCAGCAGCTCCTTCGGAGCGACAGGGTCGGGCGGCTACACCTTC.

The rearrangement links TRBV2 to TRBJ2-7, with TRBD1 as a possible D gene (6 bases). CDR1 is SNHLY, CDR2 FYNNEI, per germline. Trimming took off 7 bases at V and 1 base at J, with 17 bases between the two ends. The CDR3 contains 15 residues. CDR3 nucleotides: TGTGCCAGCACCCGTGGGGGCAGGATGTCCTACGAGCAGTACTTC. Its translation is CASTRGGRMSYEQYF.

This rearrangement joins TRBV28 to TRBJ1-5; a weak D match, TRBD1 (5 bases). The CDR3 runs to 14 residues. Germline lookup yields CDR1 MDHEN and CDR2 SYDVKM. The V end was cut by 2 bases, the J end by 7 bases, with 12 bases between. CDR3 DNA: TGTGCCAGCAGTTTACAGGGAATACTCCAGCCCCAGCATTTT. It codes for CASSLQGILQPQHF.

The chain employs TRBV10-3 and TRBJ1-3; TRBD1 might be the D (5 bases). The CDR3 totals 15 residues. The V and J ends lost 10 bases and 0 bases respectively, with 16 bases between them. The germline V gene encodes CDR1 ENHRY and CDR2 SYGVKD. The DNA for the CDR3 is TGTGCCACGACTCGACAGTCTTACTCTGGAAACACCATATATTTT. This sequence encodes CATTRQSYSGNTIYF.

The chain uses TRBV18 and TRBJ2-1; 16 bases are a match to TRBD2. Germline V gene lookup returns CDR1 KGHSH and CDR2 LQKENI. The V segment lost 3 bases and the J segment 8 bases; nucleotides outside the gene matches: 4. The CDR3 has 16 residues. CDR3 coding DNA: TGTGCCAGCTCACCGGGACTAGCGGGAGGGCCTCATGAGCAGTTCTTC. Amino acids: CASSPGLAGGPHEQFF.

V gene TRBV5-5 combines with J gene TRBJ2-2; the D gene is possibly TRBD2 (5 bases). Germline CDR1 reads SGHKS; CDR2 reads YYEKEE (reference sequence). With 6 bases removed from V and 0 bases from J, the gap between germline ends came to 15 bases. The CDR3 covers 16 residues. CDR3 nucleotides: TGTGCCAGCACCCAACCCGGGGAAACGAACACCGGGGAGCTGTTTTTT. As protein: CASTQPGETNTGELFF.

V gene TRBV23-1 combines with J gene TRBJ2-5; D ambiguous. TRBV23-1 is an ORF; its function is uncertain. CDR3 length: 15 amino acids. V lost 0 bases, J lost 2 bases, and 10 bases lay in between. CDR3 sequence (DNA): TGCGCCAGCAGTCAATCAAAGCTCACTCAAGAGACCCAGTACTTC. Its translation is CASSQSKLTQETQYF.

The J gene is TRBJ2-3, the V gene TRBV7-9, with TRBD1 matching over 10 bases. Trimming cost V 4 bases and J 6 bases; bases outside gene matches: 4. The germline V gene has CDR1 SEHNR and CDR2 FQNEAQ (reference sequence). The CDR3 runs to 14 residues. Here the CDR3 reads CASSSPGQGDTQYF. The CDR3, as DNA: TGTGCCAGCAGCTCACCGGGACAGGGGGATACGCAGTATTTT.

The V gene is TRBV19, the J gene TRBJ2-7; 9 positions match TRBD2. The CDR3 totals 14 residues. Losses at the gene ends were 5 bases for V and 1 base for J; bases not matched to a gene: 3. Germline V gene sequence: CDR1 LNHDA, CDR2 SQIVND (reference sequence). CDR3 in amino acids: CASSQREDSYEQYF. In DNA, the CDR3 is TGTGCCAGTAGTCAGCGGGAGGATTCCTACGAGCAGTACTTC.

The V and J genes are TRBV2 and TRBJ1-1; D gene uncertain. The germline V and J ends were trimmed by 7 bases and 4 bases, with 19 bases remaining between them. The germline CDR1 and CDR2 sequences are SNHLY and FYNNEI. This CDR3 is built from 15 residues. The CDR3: CASTRSRAFGTEAFF. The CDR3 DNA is TGTGCCAGCACCCGGTCGAGGGCTTTTGGCACTGAAGCTTTCTTT.

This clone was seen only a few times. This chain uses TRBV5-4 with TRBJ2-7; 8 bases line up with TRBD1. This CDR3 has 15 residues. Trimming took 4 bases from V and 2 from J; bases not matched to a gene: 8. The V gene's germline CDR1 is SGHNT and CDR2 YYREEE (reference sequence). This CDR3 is CASSSRTGKAYEQYF. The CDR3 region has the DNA TGTGCCAGCAGCAGCCGGACAGGGAAAGCCTACGAGCAGTACTTC. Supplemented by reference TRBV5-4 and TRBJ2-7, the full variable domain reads ETGVTQSPTHLIKTRGQQVTLRCSSQSGHNTVSWYQQALGQGPQFIFQYYREEENGRGNFPPRFSGLQFPNYSSELNVNALELDDSALYLCASSSRTGKAYEQYFGPGTRLTVT.

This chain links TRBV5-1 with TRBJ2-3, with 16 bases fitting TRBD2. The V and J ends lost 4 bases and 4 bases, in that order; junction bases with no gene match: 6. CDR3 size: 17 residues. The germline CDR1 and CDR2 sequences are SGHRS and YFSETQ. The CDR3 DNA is TGCGCCAGCAGCCCGGGACTAGCGGGGGGGCCTTCAGATACGCAGTATTTT. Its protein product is CASSPGLAGGPSDTQYF.

The CDR3 nucleotides read TGTGCCAGCAGCTTAGGTACTACTGAGCAGTTCTTC. It yields the protein CASSLGTTEQFF. The chain joins TRBV7-9 to TRBJ2-1, with D uncertain. Trimming took 1 base from V and 9 from J, leaving 7 bases between them. The germline gives CDR1 SEHNR, CDR2 FQNEAQ (reference sequence). This CDR3 is 12 amino acids long.

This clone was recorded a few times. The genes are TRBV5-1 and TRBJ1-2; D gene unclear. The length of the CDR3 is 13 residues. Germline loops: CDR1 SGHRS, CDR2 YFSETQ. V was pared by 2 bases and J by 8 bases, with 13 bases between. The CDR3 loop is CASSFDGDFGYTF. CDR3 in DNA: TGCGCCAGCAGCTTCGACGGGGATTTCGGCTACACCTTC.

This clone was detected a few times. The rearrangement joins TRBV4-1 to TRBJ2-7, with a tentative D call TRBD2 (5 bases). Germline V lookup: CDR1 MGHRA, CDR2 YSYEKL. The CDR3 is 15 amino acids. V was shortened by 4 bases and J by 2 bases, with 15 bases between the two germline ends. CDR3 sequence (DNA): TGCGCCAGCAGCCCTTATAAAGGAGGAGCCTACGAGCAGTACTTC. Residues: CASSPYKGGAYEQYF.

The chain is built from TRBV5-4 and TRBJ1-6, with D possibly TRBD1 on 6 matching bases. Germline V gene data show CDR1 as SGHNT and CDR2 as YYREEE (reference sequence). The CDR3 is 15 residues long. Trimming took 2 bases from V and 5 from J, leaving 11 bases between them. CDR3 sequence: CASSFFGQNNSPLHF. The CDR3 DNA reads TGTGCCAGCAGCTTCTTCGGACAGAATAATTCACCCCTCCACTTT.

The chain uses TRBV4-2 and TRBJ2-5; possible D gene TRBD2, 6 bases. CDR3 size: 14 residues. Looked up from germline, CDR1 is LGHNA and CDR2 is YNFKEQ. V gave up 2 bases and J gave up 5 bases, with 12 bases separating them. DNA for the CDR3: TGTGCCAGCAGCCAAAGGGCAGGGAGGGAGACCCAGTACTTC. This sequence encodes CASSQRAGRETQYF.